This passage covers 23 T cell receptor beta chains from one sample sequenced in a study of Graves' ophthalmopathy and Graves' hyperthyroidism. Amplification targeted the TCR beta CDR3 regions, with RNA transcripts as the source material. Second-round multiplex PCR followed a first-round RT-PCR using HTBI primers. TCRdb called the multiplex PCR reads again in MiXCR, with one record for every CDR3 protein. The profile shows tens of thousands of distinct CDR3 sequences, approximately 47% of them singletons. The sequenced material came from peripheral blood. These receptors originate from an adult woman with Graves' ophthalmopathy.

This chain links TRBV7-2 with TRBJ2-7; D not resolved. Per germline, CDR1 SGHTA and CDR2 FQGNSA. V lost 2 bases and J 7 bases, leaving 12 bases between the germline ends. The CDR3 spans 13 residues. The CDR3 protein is CASSLITPFEQYF. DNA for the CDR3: TGTGCCAGCAGCTTAATAACCCCTTTTGAGCAGTACTTC.

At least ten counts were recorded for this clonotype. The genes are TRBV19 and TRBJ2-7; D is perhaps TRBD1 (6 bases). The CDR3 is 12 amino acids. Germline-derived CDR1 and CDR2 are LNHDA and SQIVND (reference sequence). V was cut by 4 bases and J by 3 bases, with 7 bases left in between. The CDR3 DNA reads TGTGCCAGTAGTAAAGGGGGCTACGAGCAGTACTTC. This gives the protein CASSKGGYEQYF.

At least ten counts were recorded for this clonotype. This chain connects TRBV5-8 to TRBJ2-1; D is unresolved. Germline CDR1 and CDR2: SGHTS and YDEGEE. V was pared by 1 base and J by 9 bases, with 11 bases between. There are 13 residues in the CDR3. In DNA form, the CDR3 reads TGTGCCAGCAGCTTGTCCGGCCGGACTGAGCAGTTCTTC. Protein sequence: CASSLSGRTEQFF.

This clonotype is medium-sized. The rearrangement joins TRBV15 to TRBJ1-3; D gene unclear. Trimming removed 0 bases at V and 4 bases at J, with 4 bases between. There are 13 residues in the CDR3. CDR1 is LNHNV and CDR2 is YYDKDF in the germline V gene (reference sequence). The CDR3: CATSRDLGNTIYF. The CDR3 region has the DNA TGTGCCACCAGCAGAGATCTAGGAAACACCATATATTTT.

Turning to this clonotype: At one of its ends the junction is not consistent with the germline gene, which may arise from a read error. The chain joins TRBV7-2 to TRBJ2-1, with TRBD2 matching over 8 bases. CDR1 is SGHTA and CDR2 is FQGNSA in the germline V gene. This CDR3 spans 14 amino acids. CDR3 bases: TGTCCCAGCAGCTTGGGGGGGACTAGCAATGAGCAGTTCTTC. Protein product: CPSSLGGTSNEQFF.

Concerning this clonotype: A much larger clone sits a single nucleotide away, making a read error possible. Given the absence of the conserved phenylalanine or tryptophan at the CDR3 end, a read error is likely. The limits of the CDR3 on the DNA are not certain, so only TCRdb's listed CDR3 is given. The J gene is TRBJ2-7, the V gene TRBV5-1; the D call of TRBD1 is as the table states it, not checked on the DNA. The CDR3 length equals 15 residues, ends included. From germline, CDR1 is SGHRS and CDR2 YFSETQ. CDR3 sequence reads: CASSLQPGQGSERYL.

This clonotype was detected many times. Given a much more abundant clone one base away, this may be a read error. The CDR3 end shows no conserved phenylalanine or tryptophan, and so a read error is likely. The CDR3 nucleotides read TGTGCCAGCAGCTTAGACGGGACAGGGGGAAGTCGCGAGCAGTACCTC. It codes for CASSLDGTGGSREQYL. This rearrangement joins TRBV7-2 to TRBJ2-7, with TRBD1 matching over 11 bases. Germline CDR1 is SGHTA and CDR2 is FQGNSA. J lost 6 bases, V lost 1 base, and 8 bases had no gene match. The length of the CDR3 is 16 residues.

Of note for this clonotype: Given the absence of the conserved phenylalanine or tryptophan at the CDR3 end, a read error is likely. CDR3 loop: CASSYSPGANVLTL. CDR3 sequence (DNA): TGTGCCAGCAGTTACAGCCCTGGGGCCAACGTCCTGACTCTC. The V call is TRBV6-2 or TRBV6-3, the J call TRBJ2-6; D not certain. Between the trimmed V and J ends, which lost 2 bases and 2 bases, there was a span of 4 bases. There are 14 residues in the CDR3. The germline gives CDR1 MNHEY, CDR2 SVGEGT.

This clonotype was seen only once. The CDR3 sequence: CASQLAGQGNTEAFF. The CDR3 nucleotides read TGTGCCAGCCAGCTAGCGGGACAGGGGAACACTGAAGCTTTCTTT. This sequence joins TRBV19 and TRBJ1-1; TRBD1 matches 9 bases. Germline values: CDR1 LNHDA, CDR2 SQIVND (reference sequence). After removal of 9 bases from V and 1 base from J, the junction contained 9 bases not matched to a gene. The CDR3 runs 15 residues.

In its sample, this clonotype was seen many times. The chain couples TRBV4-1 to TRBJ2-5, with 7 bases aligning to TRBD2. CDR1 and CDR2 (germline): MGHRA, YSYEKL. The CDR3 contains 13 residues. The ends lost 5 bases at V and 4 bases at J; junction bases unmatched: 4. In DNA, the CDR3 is TGCGCCAGCAGCTGGCCGGGGGGAGAGACCCAGTACTTC. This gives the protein CASSWPGGETQYF.

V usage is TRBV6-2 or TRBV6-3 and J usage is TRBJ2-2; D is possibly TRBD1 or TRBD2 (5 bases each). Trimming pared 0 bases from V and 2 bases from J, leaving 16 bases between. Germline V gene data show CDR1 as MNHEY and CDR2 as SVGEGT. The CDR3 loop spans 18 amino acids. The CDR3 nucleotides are TGTGCCAGCAGTTACTCGAGGGGTGCAGCTATTAACACCGGGGAGCTGTTTTTT. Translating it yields CASSYSRGAAINTGELFF.

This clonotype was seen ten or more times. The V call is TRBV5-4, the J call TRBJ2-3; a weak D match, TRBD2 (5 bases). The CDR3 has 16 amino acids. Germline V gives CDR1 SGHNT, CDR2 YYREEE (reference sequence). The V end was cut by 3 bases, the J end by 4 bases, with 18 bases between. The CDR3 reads CASSSKDSRQPDTQYF. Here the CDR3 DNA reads TGTGCCAGCAGCTCCAAGGACTCCCGCCAGCCAGATACGCAGTATTTT.

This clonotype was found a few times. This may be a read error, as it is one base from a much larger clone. CDR3 nucleotides: TGTGCCAGCAGTGGTAACAGGAACGTGAACACCGGGGAGCTGTTTTTT. Amino acids: CASSGNRNVNTGELFF. This chain connects TRBV6-1 to TRBJ2-2; D perhaps matches TRBD1 (5 bases). CDR3 length: 16 residues. Germline V gene sequence: CDR1 MNHNS, CDR2 SASEGT. The germline V and J ends were trimmed by 4 bases and 1 base, with 13 bases remaining between them.

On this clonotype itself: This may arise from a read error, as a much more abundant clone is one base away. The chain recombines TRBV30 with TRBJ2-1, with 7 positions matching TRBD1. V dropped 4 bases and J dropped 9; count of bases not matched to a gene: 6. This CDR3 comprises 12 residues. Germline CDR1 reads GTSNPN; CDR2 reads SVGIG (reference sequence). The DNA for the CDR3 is TGTGCCTGGAACCTACAGGGGAGTGAGCAGTTCTTC. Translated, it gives CAWNLQGSEQFF.

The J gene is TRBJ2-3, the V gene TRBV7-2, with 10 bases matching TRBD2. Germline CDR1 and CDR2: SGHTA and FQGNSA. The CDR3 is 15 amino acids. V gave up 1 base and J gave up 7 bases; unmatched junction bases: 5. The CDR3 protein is CASSLETSGTYTQYF. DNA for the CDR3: TGTGCCAGCAGCTTAGAAACTAGCGGGACATATACGCAGTATTTT.

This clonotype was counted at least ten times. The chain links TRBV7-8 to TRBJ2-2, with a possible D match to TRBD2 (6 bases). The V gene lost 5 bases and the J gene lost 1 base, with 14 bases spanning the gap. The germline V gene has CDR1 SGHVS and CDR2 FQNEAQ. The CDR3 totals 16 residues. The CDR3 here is CASSPSPAGNTGELFF. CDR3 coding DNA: TGTGCCAGCAGCCCAAGCCCAGCGGGGAACACCGGGGAGCTGTTTTTT.

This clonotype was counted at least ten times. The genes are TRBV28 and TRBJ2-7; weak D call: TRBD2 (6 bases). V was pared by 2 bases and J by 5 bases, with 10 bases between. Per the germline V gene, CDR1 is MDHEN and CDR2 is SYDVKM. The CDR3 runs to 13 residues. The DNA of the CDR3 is TGTGCCAGCAGTTTAGGGGGACTTAACGAGCAGTACTTC. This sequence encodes CASSLGGLNEQYF.

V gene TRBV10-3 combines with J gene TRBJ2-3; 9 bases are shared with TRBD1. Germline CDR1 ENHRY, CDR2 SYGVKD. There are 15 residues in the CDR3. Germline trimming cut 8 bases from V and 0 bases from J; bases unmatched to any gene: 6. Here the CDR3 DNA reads TGTGCCATCGGGGGACAGGGCACTAGCACAGATACGCAGTATTTT. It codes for CAIGGQGTSTDTQYF.

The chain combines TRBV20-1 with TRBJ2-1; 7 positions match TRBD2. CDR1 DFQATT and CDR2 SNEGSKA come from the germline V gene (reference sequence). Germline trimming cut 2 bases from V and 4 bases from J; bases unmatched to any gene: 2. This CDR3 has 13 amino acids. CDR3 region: CSARLAEYNEQFF. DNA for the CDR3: TGCAGTGCTAGACTAGCGGAATACAATGAGCAGTTCTTC.

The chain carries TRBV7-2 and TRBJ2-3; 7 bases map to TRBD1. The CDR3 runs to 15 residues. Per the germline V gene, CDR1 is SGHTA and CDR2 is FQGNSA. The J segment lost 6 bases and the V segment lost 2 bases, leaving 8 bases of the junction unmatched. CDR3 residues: CASSLSTGMDDTQYF. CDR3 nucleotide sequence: TGTGCCAGCAGCTTATCGACAGGGATGGACGATACGCAGTATTTT.

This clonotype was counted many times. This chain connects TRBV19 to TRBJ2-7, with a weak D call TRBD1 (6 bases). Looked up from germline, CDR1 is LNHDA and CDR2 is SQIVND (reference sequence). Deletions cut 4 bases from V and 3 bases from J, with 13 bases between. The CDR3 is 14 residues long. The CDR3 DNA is TGTGCCAGTAGTACGGGGACACCCCTCTACGAGCAGTACTTC. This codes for CASSTGTPLYEQYF.

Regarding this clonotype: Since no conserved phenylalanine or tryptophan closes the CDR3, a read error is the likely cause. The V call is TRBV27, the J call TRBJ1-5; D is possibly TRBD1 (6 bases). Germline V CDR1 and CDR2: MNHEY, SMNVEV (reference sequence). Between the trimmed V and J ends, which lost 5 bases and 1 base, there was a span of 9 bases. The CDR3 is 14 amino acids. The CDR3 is CASSRRGSNQPQHI. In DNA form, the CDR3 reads TGTGCCAGCAGTCGCAGGGGAAGCAATCAGCCCCAGCATATT.

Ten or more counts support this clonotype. The CDR3 bases are TGCGCCAGCAGCCCTGTGGGAGGTTACACAGATACGCAGTATTTT. It translates to CASSPVGGYTDTQYF. The chain joins TRBV5-1 to TRBJ2-3, with D perhaps matching TRBD2 (6 bases). The CDR3 loop spans 15 amino acids. The V and J ends lost 4 bases and 2 bases respectively, with 14 bases between them. CDR1 and CDR2 (germline): SGHRS, YFSETQ.